This TCR beta chain stems from a study of CD8 T cells in Susac syndrome. Study observations and caveats: CD4+ T cell repertoires in Susac syndrome lacked clonal expansion.

CDR1 is LGHNA, CDR2 YNFKEQ, per germline. V lost 1 base and J lost 1; bases outside the gene matches: 0. The CDR3 runs to 15 residues. Reverse transcription of about 0.5 to 1 ug RNA used random hexamers. TCRdb fed the immunoSEQ multiplex PCR reads into MiXCR, producing one record per CDR3 protein. In the table there are 170,000 or so distinct CDR3 sequences, about 96% of which are singletons. Concerning this clonotype: Its antigen is as yet unknown.

Patients with Susac syndrome met diagnostic criteria defined recently for definite or probable disease. Negative magnetic isolation gave CD8+ and CD4+ cells; FACS enriched CD8+ TEMRA. The chain carries TRBV4-2 and TRBJ2-2; TRBD1 agrees at 7 bases. Sequencing was performed on CD4+ T cells from PBMCs. The receptor comes from a human donor with Susac syndrome. The CDR3 sequence: CASSQGTGNTGELFF. Written as DNA, the CDR3 is TGTGCCAGCAGCCAAGGGACAGGGAACACCGGGGAGCTGTTTTTT.